One T cell receptor (beta chain) is described in this entry. Terminally differentiated effector memory CD45RA+ cells were excluded from the naive CD8 cells, which were CD45RO-negative and positively selected for CCR7. The method was immunoSEQ multiplex PCR; TCRdb's version includes in-frame clones alone and lacks a portion of them. This repertoire shows about 2.2 million clones, about 93% found once; its top ten account for 1.5% to 2%. The record originates from a study of shared clonotypes between healthy human individuals. Looking at the study overall: Each donor's CD4 naive and CD4 memory cells filled three plates apiece, CD8 naive two, and CD8 memory one.

CDR1 is LNHDA and CDR2 is SQIVND in the germline V gene (reference sequence). V was pared by 5 bases and J by 1 base, with 8 bases between. The CDR3 sequence is 13 residues long. The clonotype originates from a man aged 18 to 35 in good health. Some clones in this sample may be carry-over from other donors' samples. The chain couples TRBV19 to TRBJ2-5; the D gene could be TRBD1 or TRBD2 (5 bases each). Input material: naive CD8+ T cells from PBMCs. The CDR3 reads CASSPGAQETQYF. The CDR3 DNA reads as TGTGCCAGTAGTCCCGGGGCCCAAGAGACCCAGTACTTC.